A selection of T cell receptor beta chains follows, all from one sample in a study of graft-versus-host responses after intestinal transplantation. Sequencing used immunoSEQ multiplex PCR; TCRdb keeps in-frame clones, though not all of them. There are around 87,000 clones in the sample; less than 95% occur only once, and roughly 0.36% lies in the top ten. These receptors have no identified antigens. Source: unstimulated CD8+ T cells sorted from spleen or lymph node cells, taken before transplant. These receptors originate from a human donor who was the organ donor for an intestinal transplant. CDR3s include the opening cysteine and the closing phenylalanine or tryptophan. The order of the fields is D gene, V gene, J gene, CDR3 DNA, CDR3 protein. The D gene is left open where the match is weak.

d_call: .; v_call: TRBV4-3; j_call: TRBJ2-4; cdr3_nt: TGCGCCAGCAGCCAAGATGCCCACATCTTAGCCAAAAACATTCAGTACTTC; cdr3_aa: CASSQDAHILAKNIQYF
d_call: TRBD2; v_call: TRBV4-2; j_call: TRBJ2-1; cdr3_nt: TGTGCCAGCAGCCAAGAATGGACTAGCATTTTAGTCAATGAGCAGTTCTTC; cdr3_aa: CASSQEWTSILVNEQFF
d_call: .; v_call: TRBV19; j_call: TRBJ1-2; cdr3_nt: TGTGCCAGTCAAGAAACCAGAAACCCCTATGGCTACACCTTC; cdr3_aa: CASQETRNPYGYTF
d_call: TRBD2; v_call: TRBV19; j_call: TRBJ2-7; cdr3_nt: TGTGCCAGTAGCATGACTAGCGGGCCCTACGAGCAGTACTTC; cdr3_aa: CASSMTSGPYEQYF
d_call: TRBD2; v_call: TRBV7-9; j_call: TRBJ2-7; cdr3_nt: TGTGCCAGCAGCGCTAGCGGGGGTTCCTACGAGCAGTACTTC; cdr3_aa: CASSASGGSYEQYF
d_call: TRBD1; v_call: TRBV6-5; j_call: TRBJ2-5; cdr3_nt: TGTGCCAGTCGGTGGGACAGGGGAAATTCAGAGACCCAGTACTTC; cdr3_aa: CASRWDRGNSETQYF
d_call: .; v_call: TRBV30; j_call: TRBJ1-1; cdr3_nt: TGTGCCTGGACAGATTTCACTGAAGCTTTCTTT; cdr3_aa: CAWTDFTEAFF
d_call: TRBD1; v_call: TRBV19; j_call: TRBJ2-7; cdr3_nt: TGTGCCAGTAGTATAGGGTCCGGGACAGGGCCCTACGAGCAGTACTTC; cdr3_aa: CASSIGSGTGPYEQYF
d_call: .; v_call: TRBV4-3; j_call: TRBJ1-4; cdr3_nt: TGCGCCAGCAGCCAGATCGGGGGGAGGGGTGAAAAACTGTTTTTT; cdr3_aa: CASSQIGGRGEKLFF
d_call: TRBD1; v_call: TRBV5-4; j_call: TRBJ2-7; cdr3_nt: TGTGCCAGCAGCTTGGATAGGGACAGGGACGAGCAGTACTTC; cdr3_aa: CASSLDRDRDEQYF
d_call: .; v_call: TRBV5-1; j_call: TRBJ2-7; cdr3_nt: TGCGCCAGCAGCTTGGCAGGGGATCCTTCCTACGAGCAGTACTTC; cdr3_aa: CASSLAGDPSYEQYF